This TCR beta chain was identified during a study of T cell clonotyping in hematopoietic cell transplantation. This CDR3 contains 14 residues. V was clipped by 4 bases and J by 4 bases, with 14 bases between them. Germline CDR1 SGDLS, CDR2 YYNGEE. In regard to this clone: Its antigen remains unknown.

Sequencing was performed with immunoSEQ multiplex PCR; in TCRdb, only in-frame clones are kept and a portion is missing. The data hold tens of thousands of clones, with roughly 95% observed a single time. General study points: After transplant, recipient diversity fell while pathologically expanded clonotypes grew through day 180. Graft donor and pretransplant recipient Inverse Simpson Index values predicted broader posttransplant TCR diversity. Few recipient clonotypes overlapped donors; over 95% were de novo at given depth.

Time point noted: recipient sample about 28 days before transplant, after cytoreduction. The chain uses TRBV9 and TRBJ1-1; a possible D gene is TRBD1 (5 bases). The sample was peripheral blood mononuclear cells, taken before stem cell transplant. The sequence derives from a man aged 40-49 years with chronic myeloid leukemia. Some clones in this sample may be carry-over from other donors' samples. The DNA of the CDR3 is TGTGCCAGCAGCTCGCGACAGACTCTCACTGAAGCTTTCTTT. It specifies CASSSRQTLTEAFF.